The entry below describes one TCR beta chain. Its antigen is unknown. Preparation of the TCRbeta library involved a method that used unique molecular identifiers. MiXCR, run by TCRdb on the PCR reads, gives a single entry per CDR3 protein. The sample lists fewer than 700,000 distinct CDR3 sequences, 13% occurring once. The sample originates from a study of T-cell reconstitution after alpha-beta-depleted transplantation in children. The CDR3 has 18 residues. Germline CDR1 is LGHNA and CDR2 is YSLEER. After removal of 0 bases from V and 7 bases from J, the junction contained 11 bases not matched to a gene. Regarding the study as a whole: The authors attributed T-cell counts and diversity one year after transplant mostly to newly produced T cells. Several hundred graft clones that had expanded were reportedly the source of alpha-beta T cells about two months after transplant. Elevated TCRbeta diversity at day 60 was traced, in some patients, to surviving recipient T cells and thymic progenitors.

The chain combines TRBV4-3 with TRBJ2-1, with 11 bases that match TRBD2. The clonotype originates from a male patient under 18 who had a stem cell transplant for acute myeloid leukemia, so the T cells may come from the graft donor. The specimen was PBMCs, mostly from graft donor cells, collected 360 days after TCRalphabeta/CD19-depleted stem cell transplant. This chain's CDR3 is CASSQDGIAGGPRNEQFF. CDR3 bases: TGCGCCAGCAGCCAAGATGGGATAGCGGGAGGGCCGCGGAATGAGCAGTTCTTC.